Sequencing of this T cell receptor (beta chain) was carried out in a study of blood T cell repertoires in COVID-19. Study-level background: Acute-phase and convalescent COVID-19 samples originated in the United States, Italy and Spain.

Clones were read by immunoSEQ multiplex PCR, and TCRdb kept only the in-frame ones, dropping some. The sample records roughly 250,000 clones, approximately 88% being singletons. Study members were between about 18 and 95 years old and lived in 24 US regions. Participant-given clinical history determined each cohort assignment. V was cut by 1 base and J by 0 bases, with 10 bases left in between. Germline loops: CDR1 MDHEN, CDR2 SYDVKM. The CDR3 is 16 residues long. Sequencing input: PBMCs or T cells enriched from blood (not recorded which). The clonotype was recovered from a woman in her 40s with acute COVID-19. The chain uses TRBV28 and TRBJ1-3, with D unresolved. The chain's CDR3 is CASSLSFLSSGNTIYF. CDR3 sequence (DNA): TGTGCCAGCAGTTTATCTTTCCTAAGCTCTGGAAACACCATATATTTT.